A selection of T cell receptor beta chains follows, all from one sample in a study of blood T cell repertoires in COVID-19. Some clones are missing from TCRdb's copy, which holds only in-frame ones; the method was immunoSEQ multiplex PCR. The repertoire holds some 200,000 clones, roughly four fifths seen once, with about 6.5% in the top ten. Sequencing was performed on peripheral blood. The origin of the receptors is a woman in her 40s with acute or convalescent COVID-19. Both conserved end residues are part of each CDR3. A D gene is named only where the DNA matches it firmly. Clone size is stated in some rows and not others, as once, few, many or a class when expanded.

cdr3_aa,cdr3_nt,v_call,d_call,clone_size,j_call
CASSLGTGDQPQHF,TGTGCCAGCAGCTTAGGGACAGGGGACCAGCCCCAGCATTTT,TRBV7-2,TRBD1,-,TRBJ1-5
CASSQVLSGDKETQYF,TGCGCCAGCAGCCAAGTCCTTAGCGGGGATAAAGAGACCCAGTACTTC,TRBV4-1,TRBD2,-,TRBJ2-5
CASSQGPRNSPLHF,TGTGCCAGCAGCCAAGGCCCCAGGAATTCACCCCTCCACTTT,TRBV3-1/TRBV3-2,-,-,TRBJ1-6
CSIAGSAGTDTQYF,TGCAGCATCGCGGGTAGCGCGGGCACAGATACGCAGTATTTT,TRBV29-1,-,once,TRBJ2-3
CSVIGTGSYNEQFF,TGCAGCGTTATTGGGACAGGGTCATACAATGAGCAGTTCTTC,TRBV29-1,TRBD1,few,TRBJ2-1
CASSLNSNYGYTF,TGTGCCAGCAGCTTAAATAGTAACTATGGCTACACCTTC,TRBV7-3,-,once,TRBJ1-2
CASSPYRDRAYEQYF,TGTGCCAGCAGCCCGTACCGGGACAGAGCCTACGAGCAGTACTTC,TRBV11-1,TRBD1,-,TRBJ2-7
CASSYAGTGANVLTF,TGTGCCAGCAGTTACGCAGGGACTGGGGCCAACGTCCTGACTTTC,TRBV6-5,-,once,TRBJ2-6
CASSLGQGTSTGELFF,TGCGCCAGCAGCTTGGGACAGGGCACGAGCACCGGGGAGCTGTTTTTT,TRBV5-1,TRBD1,once,TRBJ2-2
CASSIPQETQYF,TGTGCCAGCAGCATCCCTCAGGAGACCCAGTACTTC,TRBV11-2,-,-,TRBJ2-5
CASSEEDRTNEKLFF,TGCGCCAGCAGCGAAGAGGACAGGACAAATGAAAAACTGTTTTTT,TRBV4-1,TRBD1,-,TRBJ1-4
CASSAPGISEQFF,TGTGCCAGCAGTGCCCCCGGGATCTCGGAGCAGTTCTTC,TRBV27,-,-,TRBJ2-1
CASSRGQLVTLAEAFF,TGTGCCAGCAGCAGGGGACAGCTTGTAACCCTCGCTGAAGCTTTCTTT,TRBV7-9,TRBD1,-,TRBJ1-1
CAWMNRLRQETQYF,TGTGCCTGGATGAACAGGCTCCGCCAAGAGACCCAGTACTTC,TRBV30,-,-,TRBJ2-5
CASRPSGGLQQPQHF,TGTGCCAGCAGACCAAGTGGCGGTCTCCAACAGCCCCAGCATTTT,TRBV6-5,-,-,TRBJ1-5
CASSLRGASKAFF,TGTGCCAGCAGCTTAAGGGGCGCAAGCAAAGCTTTCTTT,TRBV11-1,-,-,TRBJ1-1
CASSLSSDTQYF,TGTGCCAGCAGCTTATCATCAGATACGCAGTATTTT,TRBV7-2,-,-,TRBJ2-3
CASSEIPLAGGETQYF,TGCGCCAGCAGTGAGATTCCCCTAGCGGGAGGGGAGACCCAGTACTTC,TRBV10-1,TRBD2,-,TRBJ2-5
CASTEVYGYTF,TGTGCCAGCACCGAGGTCTATGGCTACACCTTC,TRBV2,-,once,TRBJ1-2
CASRQNQETQYF,TGTGCCAGCAGGCAGAACCAAGAGACCCAGTACTTC,TRBV2,-,-,TRBJ2-5
CASSQRDGPNPAQHF,TGCGCCAGCAGTCAGCGGGACGGCCCGAATCCGGCCCAGCATTTT,TRBV23-1,-,-,TRBJ1-5
CASRVGQGGYGYTF,TGTGCCAGCAGGGTCGGACAGGGCGGTTATGGCTACACCTTC,TRBV7-9,TRBD1,-,TRBJ1-2
CASSYTEGNTEAFF,TGTGCCAGCAGCTACACGGAGGGTAACACTGAAGCTTTCTTT,TRBV28,-,few,TRBJ1-1
CASSQGGAAGNYEQYF,TGCGCCAGCAGCCAAGGTGGAGCGGCGGGAAACTACGAGCAGTACTTC,TRBV4-1,-,-,TRBJ2-7
CASSSRGREAFF,TGTGCCAGCAGTTCTCGGGGTCGTGAAGCTTTCTTT,TRBV6-5,-,few,TRBJ1-1
CASSTGSSSGNTIYF,TGTGCCAGTAGCACCGGATCTAGCTCTGGAAACACCATATATTTT,TRBV19,-,-,TRBJ1-3
CASSLEGIYNEQFF,TGTGCCAGCAGTTTGGAGGGAATCTACAATGAGCAGTTCTTC,TRBV28,-,-,TRBJ2-1
CASSLTGGGAYEQYF,TGTGCCAGCAGTCTTACGGGGGGTGGGGCCTACGAGCAGTACTTC,TRBV27,TRBD2,-,TRBJ2-7
CASSEALQGNTEAFF,TGTGCCAGCAGTGAAGCCTTACAGGGGAACACTGAAGCTTTCTTT,TRBV6-1,-,-,TRBJ1-1
CSASIGLASYEQYF,TGCAGTGCTAGTATCGGACTAGCCTCCTACGAGCAGTACTTC,TRBV20-1,TRBD2,-,TRBJ2-7
CATRDRVRSMDTQYF,TGTGCCACCCGGGACAGAGTCCGCTCGATGGATACGCAGTATTTT,TRBV28,TRBD1,-,TRBJ2-3
CASSTQQGRTEAFF,TGTGCCAGCAGCACGCAACAGGGAAGGACTGAAGCTTTCTTT,TRBV7-2,-,-,TRBJ1-1
CASSQDRGGQPQHF,TGTGCCAGCTCACAGGACAGGGGTGGTCAGCCCCAGCATTTT,TRBV18,TRBD1,-,TRBJ1-5
CASSIVFESPLHF,TGTGCCAGTAGTATAGTATTCGAGTCACCCCTCCACTTT,TRBV19,-,-,TRBJ1-6
CASRAGADTQYF,TGTGCCAGCAGGGCAGGGGCGGACACGCAGTATTTT,TRBV12-3/TRBV12-4,-,-,TRBJ2-3